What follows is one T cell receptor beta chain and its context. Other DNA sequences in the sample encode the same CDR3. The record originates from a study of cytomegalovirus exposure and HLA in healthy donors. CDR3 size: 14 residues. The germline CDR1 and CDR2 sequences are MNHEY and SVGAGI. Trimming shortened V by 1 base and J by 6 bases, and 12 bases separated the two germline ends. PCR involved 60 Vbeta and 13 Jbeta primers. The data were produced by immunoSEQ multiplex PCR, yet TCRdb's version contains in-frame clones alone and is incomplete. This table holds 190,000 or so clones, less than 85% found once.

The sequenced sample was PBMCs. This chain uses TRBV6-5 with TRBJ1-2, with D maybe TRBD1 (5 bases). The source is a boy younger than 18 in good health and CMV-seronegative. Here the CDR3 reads CASSYLAGWHGYTF. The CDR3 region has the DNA TGTGCCAGCAGTTACTTGGCAGGGTGGCATGGCTACACCTTC.